A single sample gave rise to the 28 T cell receptor beta chains below, sequenced in a study of beta chain features in type 1 diabetes listed by TCRdb under 2018. Preparation of the library involved the immunoSEQ multiplex PCR assay. The High Capacity cDNA Reverse Transcription Kit was used to reverse transcribe all of the isolated RNA, meaning that expressed TCRB transcripts were what got sequenced. In its TCRdb copy, this immuneACCESS table keeps in-frame sequences only and misses some clones. Where compared with another copy, unresolved V genes explain less than half of these, and the others have no known cause. A total of roughly 610,000 clones appear in this sample, 15% to 19% of them only once. About 0.086% of the sample is taken by the ten largest. Sequencing used naive CD4+ T cells from blood. The cell subset or site label here, explained by the study, means: true naive CD4+ T cells. These receptors originate from a man younger than 35 in good health.

The J gene is TRBJ2-6, the V gene TRBV5-1; D unresolved. The CDR3 extends over 15 amino acids. V was cut by 0 bases and J by 3 bases, with 7 bases left in between. Germline V gene lookup returns CDR1 SGHRS and CDR2 YFSETQ. DNA for the CDR3: TGCGCCAGCAGCTTGGGGCAGGTTGGGGCCAACGTCCTGACTTTC. Amino acids: CASSLGQVGANVLTF.

A few counts support this clone. This sequence joins TRBV29-1 and TRBJ2-7, with 8 bases aligning to TRBD1. V trimming: 5 bases; J trimming: 2 bases; junction bases outside the gene matches: 8. This CDR3 comprises 14 residues. Germline V gene sequence: CDR1 SQVTM, CDR2 ANQGSEA. CDR3 sequence reads: CSVRLQGGTYEQYF. CDR3 DNA: TGCAGCGTTCGGCTACAGGGGGGAACCTACGAGCAGTACTTC.

This clone came up a few times. V gene TRBV29-1 combines with J gene TRBJ1-2; D remains unclear. CDR3 length: 15 amino acids. Trimming pared 4 bases from V and 1 base from J, leaving 16 bases between. CDR1 SQVTM and CDR2 ANQGSEA come from the germline V gene. The CDR3 loop is CSVVPGGGINYGYTF. CDR3 nucleotides: TGCAGCGTTGTCCCCGGTGGTGGGATTAACTATGGCTACACCTTC.

This clone has just a few counts. An end of the junction differs from the germline gene, which may be a read error. The chain combines TRBV7-7 with TRBJ2-7; 9 nucleotides match TRBD1. This CDR3 has 15 residues. CDR1 is SSHAT, CDR2 FNYEAQ, per germline (reference sequence). The chain's CDR3 is CASSSGQGMSYEQYF. The CDR3, as DNA: TGTGCTAGCAGCTCCGGACAGGGGATGTCCTACGAGCAGTACTTC.

This clone was seen a few times. J is TRBJ1-3 and V is TRBV10-3; TRBD1 matches 9 bases. This CDR3 is 17 amino acids long. J was trimmed by 0 bases and V by 4 bases; bases with no gene match: 7. Germline V lookup: CDR1 ENHRY, CDR2 SYGVKD. The CDR3 coding sequence is TGTGCCATCAGTGGTTGGTCGGGACAGGGCTCTGGAAACACCATATATTTT. Translated, it gives CAISGWSGQGSGNTIYF.

The chain has TRBV5-4 and TRBJ2-3; weak D call: TRBD1 (5 bases). Per germline, CDR1 SGHNT and CDR2 YYREEE (reference sequence). This CDR3 region has 15 residues. Trimming stripped 1 base from V and 1 base from J, with 10 bases between. The CDR3 region has the DNA TGTGCCAGCAGCTTGATAGGGGTCGGCACAGATACGCAGTATTTT. It specifies CASSLIGVGTDTQYF. The full variable domain, in which reference TRBV5-4 and TRBJ2-3 provide the parts outside the CDR3, is ETGVTQSPTHLIKTRGQQVTLRCSSQSGHNTVSWYQQALGQGPQFIFQYYREEENGRGNFPPRFSGLQFPNYSSELNVNALELDDSALYLCASSLIGVGTDTQYFGPGTRLTVL.

This clone was seen only a few times. The chain uses TRBV9 and TRBJ1-5, with 7 bases lining up with TRBD1. This CDR3 is built from 15 residues. Germline trimming cut 2 bases from V and 3 bases from J; bases unmatched to any gene: 5. Per germline, CDR1 SGDLS and CDR2 YYNGEE. The CDR3, as DNA: TGTGCCAGCAGCGTGTCGGGACAGTTCAATCAGCCCCAGCATTTT. Residues: CASSVSGQFNQPQHF.

This rearrangement joins TRBV5-1 to TRBJ2-6, with D uncertain. CDR1 SGHRS and CDR2 YFSETQ come from the germline V gene. Trimming left V 0 bases short and J 4 bases short, with 2 bases between. CDR3 size: 13 residues. This CDR3 reads CASSLAGANVLTF. CDR3 DNA: TGCGCCAGCAGCTTGGCAGGGGCCAACGTCCTGACTTTC.

This clone occurred a few times. The chain employs TRBV6-6 and TRBJ2-7; a weak D match, TRBD1 (5 bases). Looked up from germline, CDR1 is MNHNY and CDR2 is SVGAGI (reference sequence). Trimming left V 1 base short and J 4 bases short, with 11 bases between. This CDR3 is 14 amino acids long. Here the CDR3 reads CASSYYQGVYEQYF. CDR3 sequence (DNA): TGTGCCAGCAGTTACTACCAGGGCGTATACGAGCAGTACTTC.

The chain recombines TRBV29-1 with TRBJ1-2; no definite D call. V was clipped by 7 bases and J by 4 bases, with 19 bases between them. The germline V gene encodes CDR1 SQVTM and CDR2 ANQGSEA. This CDR3 has 14 amino acids. The CDR3 DNA sequence: TGCAGCGCCAAGCCAGGCAGCGTGGGCTATGGCTACACCTTC. It codes for CSAKPGSVGYGYTF.

The chain has TRBV27 and TRBJ2-5; 8 nucleotides align to TRBD1. CDR1 is MNHEY and CDR2 is SMNVEV in the germline V gene (reference sequence). V dropped 6 bases and J dropped 4; count of bases not matched to a gene: 7. There are 14 residues in the CDR3. The CDR3 sequence: CASRQQGGRETQYF. DNA for the CDR3: TGTGCCAGCAGGCAACAGGGGGGACGAGAGACCCAGTACTTC.

CDR3 coding DNA: TGTGCCAGCAGCCCATGGGGCGGGTTAAGCTCCTACAATGAGCAGTTCTTC. Protein: CASSPWGGLSSYNEQFF. This chain joins TRBV9 and TRBJ2-1; perhaps D is TRBD1 or TRBD2 (5 bases each). The CDR3 contains 17 residues. V was pared by 4 bases and J by 0 bases, with 17 bases between. Germline lookup yields CDR1 SGDLS and CDR2 YYNGEE.

The genes are TRBV4-2 and TRBJ1-2; the D gene is possibly TRBD1 (6 bases). Germline V gives CDR1 LGHNA, CDR2 YNFKEQ. V lost 1 base and J 5 bases, leaving 14 bases between the germline ends. The CDR3 sequence is 15 residues long. The CDR3: CASSQVSDRGYGYTF. As DNA, the CDR3 is TGTGCCAGCAGCCAAGTCTCGGACAGAGGGTATGGCTACACCTTC.

This rearrangement joins TRBV4-3 to TRBJ1-2; 7 bases line up with TRBD1. V was pared by 4 bases and J by 4 bases, with 12 bases of the junction left unmatched. Germline CDR1 reads LGHNA; CDR2 reads YSLEER. The CDR3 runs to 16 residues. CDR3: CASSRNLRGLGYGYTF. CDR3 sequence (DNA): TGCGCCAGCAGCCGGAATCTCAGGGGGTTGGGCTATGGCTACACCTTC.

This sequence joins TRBV7-2 and TRBJ2-7; 7 bases are shared with TRBD2. Germline trimming cut 5 bases from V and 3 bases from J; bases unmatched to any gene: 7. The CDR3 totals 14 residues. Per the germline V gene, CDR1 is SGHTA and CDR2 is FQGNSA. Written as DNA, the CDR3 is TGTGCCAGCAGCCTGAGCGGGGTAATCTACGAGCAGTACTTC. This sequence encodes CASSLSGVIYEQYF.

This clone showed up just a few times. J is TRBJ2-7 and V is TRBV13; 13 bases are shared with TRBD2. The V segment lost 3 bases and the J segment 4 bases; nucleotides outside the gene matches: 9. In germline, CDR1 is PRHDT, CDR2 FYEKMQ (reference sequence). This CDR3 region has 17 residues. The chain's CDR3 is CASSFVTSGRRVYEQYF. The CDR3 DNA reads as TGTGCCAGCAGCTTCGTGACTAGCGGGAGGAGAGTTTACGAGCAGTACTTC.

In this sample, this clone turned up a few times. The chain joins TRBV4-1 to TRBJ2-1, with 10 bases lining up with TRBD2. Germline-derived CDR1 and CDR2 are MGHRA and YSYEKL. The CDR3 has 17 residues. V trimming: 2 bases; J trimming: 4 bases; junction bases outside the gene matches: 8. The DNA of the CDR3 is TGCGCCAGCAGCCAACCACTAGCGGGGACGAGATACAATGAGCAGTTCTTC. Translation gives CASSQPLAGTRYNEQFF.

This clone has more than one count but fewer than ten. This chain's CDR3 is CVSGAGYGYTF. The CDR3 bases are TGCGTTTCAGGGGCGGGCTATGGCTACACCTTC. The chain recombines TRBV20-1 with TRBJ1-2; possible D gene TRBD1, 6 bases. This CDR3 is 11 amino acids long. The V gene's germline CDR1 is DFQATT and CDR2 SNEGSKA (reference sequence).

In its sample, this clone was seen a few times. The J gene is TRBJ2-1, the V gene TRBV4-2; TRBD2 matches at 13 bases. The CDR3 runs 16 residues. Germline loops: CDR1 LGHNA, CDR2 YNFKEQ. Losses at the gene ends were 4 bases for V and 7 bases for J; bases not matched to a gene: 7. DNA of the CDR3: TGTGCCAGCAGCCCTGGACTAGCGGGAGCAGGAAATGAGCAGTTCTTC. Its protein product is CASSPGLAGAGNEQFF.

This clone was observed a few times. This rearrangement joins TRBV2 to TRBJ2-4, with no clear D. From germline, CDR1 is SNHLY and CDR2 FYNNEI. V was pared by 6 bases and J by 0 bases, with 9 bases between. The CDR3 has 14 residues. The CDR3 spells CASRGGLAKNIQYF. The DNA of the CDR3 is TGTGCCAGCAGGGGTGGTCTAGCCAAAAACATTCAGTACTTC. The entire variable domain, with the rest obtained from reference TRBV2 and TRBJ2-4, is as follows: EPEVTQTPSHQVTQMGQEVILRCVPISNHLYFYWYRQILGQKVEFLVSFYNNEISEKSEIFDDQFSVERPDGSNFTLKIRSTKLEDSAMYFCASRGGLAKNIQYFGAGTRLSVL.

At least ten counts were recorded for this clone. The chain carries TRBV4-3 and TRBJ2-1; TRBD1 matches 9 bases. Losses at the gene ends were 6 bases for V and 9 bases for J; bases not matched to a gene: 6. This CDR3 is 13 amino acids long. Per germline, CDR1 LGHNA and CDR2 YSLEER. The CDR3 sequence: CASRHRGLGEQFF. CDR3 sequence (DNA): TGCGCCAGCAGGCACAGGGGGCTTGGTGAGCAGTTCTTC.

The rearrangement uses TRBV6-1 and TRBJ2-5; 8 positions match TRBD2. CDR3 length: 15 residues. Per germline, CDR1 MNHNS and CDR2 SASEGT. After removal of 4 bases from V and 6 bases from J, the junction contained 10 bases not matched to a gene. CDR3 residues: CASSGIRREVKTQYF. The CDR3 DNA reads TGTGCCAGCAGTGGGATACGGCGGGAGGTAAAGACCCAGTACTTC.

The V and J genes are TRBV18 and TRBJ1-2; D remains unclear. In germline, CDR1 is KGHSH, CDR2 LQKENI. The CDR3 has 15 amino acids. The ends were cut back, 2 bases at V and 8 bases at J, with 18 bases in the middle. DNA of the CDR3: TGTGCCAGCTCACCAAGATTGACTGCCCTTGGGGGCTACACCTTC. Encoded protein: CASSPRLTALGGYTF.

In this sample, this clone turned up once. The rearrangement joins TRBV2 to TRBJ1-4; TRBD1 is a possible D gene (5 bases). Germline assignment: CDR1 SNHLY and CDR2 FYNNEI. The V gene lost 5 bases and the J gene lost 0 bases, with 10 bases spanning the gap. The CDR3 covers 15 residues. CDR3 amino acids: CASSPQGTTNEKLFF. The CDR3 nucleotides read TGTGCCAGCAGTCCTCAGGGTACAACTAATGAAAAACTGTTTTTT. Drawing the rest from reference TRBV2 and TRBJ1-4, the complete variable domain is EPEVTQTPSHQVTQMGQEVILRCVPISNHLYFYWYRQILGQKVEFLVSFYNNEISEKSEIFDDQFSVERPDGSNFTLKIRSTKLEDSAMYFCASSPQGTTNEKLFFGSGTQLSVL.

This chain connects TRBV7-8 to TRBJ2-7; 9 bases align to TRBD2. The CDR3 is 15 residues long. Germline V lookup: CDR1 SGHVS, CDR2 FQNEAQ. Losses at the gene ends were 5 bases for V and 2 bases for J; bases not matched to a gene: 7. The chain's CDR3 is CASSLSGSFPYEQYF. DNA of the CDR3: TGTGCCAGCAGCCTTAGCGGGAGCTTTCCCTACGAGCAGTACTTC.

This clone was counted only a few times. The chain uses TRBV5-1 and TRBJ2-3; D perhaps matches TRBD2 (6 bases). In germline, CDR1 is SGHRS, CDR2 YFSETQ. The V and J ends lost 5 bases and 2 bases respectively, with 27 bases between them. This CDR3 has 19 residues. The CDR3 DNA reads TGCGCCAGCAGGCCGTTAAGGGACTCACGGCGGGGATACACAGATACGCAGTATTTT. This sequence encodes CASRPLRDSRRGYTDTQYF. The entire variable domain, with the rest obtained from reference TRBV5-1 and TRBJ2-3, is as follows: KAGVTQTPRYLIKTRGQQVTLSCSPISGHRSVSWYQQTPGQGLQFLFEYFSETQRNKGNFPGRFSGRQFSNSRSEMNVSTLELGDSALYLCASRPLRDSRRGYTDTQYFGPGTRLTVL.

Remarks on this clone: The junction departs from the called germline gene at one end, perhaps through a read error. The chain employs TRBV4-3 and TRBJ2-1; D assignment may be TRBD1 or TRBD2 (7 bases each). Per germline, CDR1 LGHNA and CDR2 YSLEER. The CDR3 length is 18 residues. CDR3: CASSKEGAAGRSYNEQFF. The CDR3 DNA is TGCGCCAGCAGCAAAGAGGGGGCAGCGGGGAGATCCTACAATGAGCAGTTCTTC.

This clone was observed a few times. The chain couples TRBV20-1 to TRBJ2-1; no firm D call. The CDR3 has 11 amino acids. The V and J ends lost 6 bases and 9 bases respectively, with 12 bases between them. Per germline, CDR1 DFQATT and CDR2 SNEGSKA (reference sequence). The CDR3 loop reads CSALQAPEQFF. CDR3 DNA sequence: TGCAGTGCCCTTCAGGCCCCTGAGCAGTTCTTC.